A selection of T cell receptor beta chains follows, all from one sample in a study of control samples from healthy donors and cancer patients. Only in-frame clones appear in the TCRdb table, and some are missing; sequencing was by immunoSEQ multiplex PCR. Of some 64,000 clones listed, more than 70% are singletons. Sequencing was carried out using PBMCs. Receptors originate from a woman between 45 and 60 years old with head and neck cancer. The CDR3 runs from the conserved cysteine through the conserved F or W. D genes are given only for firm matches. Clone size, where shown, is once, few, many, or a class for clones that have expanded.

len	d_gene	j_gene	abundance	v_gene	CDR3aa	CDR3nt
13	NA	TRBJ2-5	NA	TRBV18	CASSLDIQETQYF	TGTGCCAGCTCACTTGACATCCAAGAGACCCAGTACTTC
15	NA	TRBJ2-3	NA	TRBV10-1	CASSDVAGSTDTQYF	TGCGCCAGCAGTGATGTTGCGGGGAGCACAGATACGCAGTATTTT
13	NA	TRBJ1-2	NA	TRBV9	CASSPRVSYGYTF	TGTGCCAGCAGCCCCCGAGTCAGCTATGGCTACACCTTC
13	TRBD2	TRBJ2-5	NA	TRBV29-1	CSAQTSGQETQYF	TGCAGCGCCCAGACTAGCGGACAAGAGACCCAGTACTTC
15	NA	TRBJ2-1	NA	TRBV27	CASSFVGYNPNEQFF	TGTGCTAGCAGTTTTGTCGGGTATAATCCCAATGAGCAGTTCTTC
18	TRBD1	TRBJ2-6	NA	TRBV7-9	CASSSRQGSSSGANVLTF	TGTGCCAGCAGCTCTAGACAGGGATCCTCCTCTGGGGCCAACGTCCTGACTTTC
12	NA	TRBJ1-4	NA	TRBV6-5	CASTPTAPKLFF	TGTGCCAGCACGCCGACGGCCCCTAAACTGTTTTTT
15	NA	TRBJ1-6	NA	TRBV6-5	CASSSIAAGNSPLHF	TGTGCCAGCAGTTCGATAGCAGCCGGAAATTCACCCCTCCACTTT
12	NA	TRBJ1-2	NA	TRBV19	CASRKRNYGYTF	TGTGCCAGTAGAAAAAGGAACTATGGCTACACCTTC
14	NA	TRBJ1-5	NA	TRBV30	CAWSVARAGQPQHF	TGTGCCTGGAGTGTGGCCAGGGCGGGTCAGCCCCAGCATTTT
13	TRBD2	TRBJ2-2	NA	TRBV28	CASGGGAPGELFF	TGTGCCTCAGGCGGGGGGGCGCCAGGGGAGCTGTTTTTT
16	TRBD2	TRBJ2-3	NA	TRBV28	CASSTPAGVTTDTQYF	TGTGCCAGCAGTACCCCAGCGGGGGTCACCACAGATACGCAGTATTTT
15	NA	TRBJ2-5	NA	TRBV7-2	CASSLARGGIETQYF	TGTGCCAGCAGCTTAGCCAGGGGAGGGATCGAGACCCAGTACTTC
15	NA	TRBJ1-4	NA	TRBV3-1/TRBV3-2	CASSPTGAVGEKLFF	TGTGCCAGCAGCCCGACGGGGGCAGTCGGTGAAAAACTGTTTTTT
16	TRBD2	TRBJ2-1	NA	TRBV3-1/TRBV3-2	CASSPGLAGFGDEQFF	TGTGCCAGCAGCCCGGGACTAGCGGGGTTTGGGGATGAGCAGTTCTTC
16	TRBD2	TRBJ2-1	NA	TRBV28	CASKPGGLAGYNEQFF	TGTGCCAGCAAACCGGGGGGACTAGCGGGCTACAATGAGCAGTTCTTC
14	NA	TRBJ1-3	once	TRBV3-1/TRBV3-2	CASSFRPSGNTIYF	TGTGCCAGCAGCTTCAGACCCTCTGGAAACACCATATATTTT
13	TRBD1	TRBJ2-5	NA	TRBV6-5	CASSKQGRETQYF	TGTGCCAGCAGCAAACAGGGGCGAGAGACCCAGTACTTC
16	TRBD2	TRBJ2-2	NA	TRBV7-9	CASSVGLAGFTGELFF	TGTGCCAGCAGTGTGGGACTAGCGGGGTTCACCGGGGAGCTGTTTTTT
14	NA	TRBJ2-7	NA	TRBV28	CASTPQDLSYEQYF	TGTGCCAGCACCCCCCAGGACCTCTCCTACGAGCAGTACTTC
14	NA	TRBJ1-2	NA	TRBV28	CAGSSGGNYYGYTF	TGTGCCGGATCTTCGGGGGGAAACTACTATGGCTACACCTTC
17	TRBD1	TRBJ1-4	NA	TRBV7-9	CASSRTGASATNEKLFF	TGTGCCAGCAGCCGGACAGGGGCCAGTGCAACTAATGAAAAACTGTTTTTT
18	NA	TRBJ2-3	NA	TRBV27	CASSLSVRGGPYTDTQYF	TGTGCCAGCAGTTTATCGGTCAGGGGGGGACCATACACAGATACGCAGTATTTT